These T cell receptor beta chains were read from a single sample in a study of T-cell memory formation after mild COVID-19. TCRdb used MiXCR to reprocess the 5' RACE reads, holding one entry per CDR3 protein. The table shows about 400,000 distinct CDR3 sequences, with roughly 14% occurring only once. The specimen sequenced was PBMCs or a T cell subset sorted from them (not recorded which). The receptor source for this set is a man younger than 30 who had mild COVID-19 (a few samples of this study predate the infection). Cell type and time point are not known. CDR3s include the opening cysteine and the closing phenylalanine or tryptophan. D genes are given only for firm matches. Rows may omit the clone size; those that give it use once, few, many or a size class.

d_call	j_call	clone_size	v_call	cdr3_aa	cdr3_nt
.	TRBJ1-2	.	TRBV5-6	CASSTVSDGYTF	TGTGCCAGCAGCACGGTTAGCGATGGCTACACCTTC
.	TRBJ1-1	many	TRBV5-6	CASSVQGWDTEAFF	TGTGCCAGCAGCGTACAGGGATGGGACACTGAAGCTTTCTTT
.	TRBJ2-7	many	TRBV7-2	CASSRDTPYEQYF	TGTGCCAGCTCGCGGGACACACCCTACGAGCAGTACTTC
.	TRBJ2-2	few	TRBV10-3	CAISESSGLTGELFF	TGTGCCATCAGTGAGTCTTCAGGGTTAACCGGGGAGCTGTTTTTT
.	TRBJ2-7	few	TRBV5-6	CASSLLIDGRYEQYF	TGTGCCAGCAGCCTTCTTATCGACGGCCGTTACGAGCAGTACTTC
.	TRBJ2-3	.	TRBV7-9	CASSLGPQLSTDTQYF	TGTGCCAGCAGCTTAGGACCACAGCTTAGCACAGATACGCAGTATTTT
.	TRBJ2-3	.	TRBV6-2/TRBV6-3	CASSADRSPRPTDTQYF	TGTGCCAGCAGTGCGGACAGATCCCCCCGGCCCACAGATACGCAGTATTTT
.	TRBJ2-6	.	TRBV7-2	CASSPWTAQGANVLTF	TGTGCCAGCAGCCCCTGGACCGCTCAGGGGGCCAACGTCCTGACTTTC
.	TRBJ2-7	.	TRBV9	CASSPAAGIHYEQYF	TGTGCCAGCAGCCCGGCCGCGGGGATTCACTACGAGCAGTACTTC
.	TRBJ1-5	once	TRBV7-8	CASSLTQSPQHF	TGTGCCAGCAGCCTTACACAGTCGCCCCAGCATTTT
.	TRBJ1-1	few	TRBV6-5	CASSRESEGRPEAFF	TGTGCCAGCAGTCGAGAATCAGAGGGGCGACCTGAAGCTTTCTTT
.	TRBJ2-5	few	TRBV20-1	CSARDHGALGQETQYF	TGCAGTGCTAGAGATCACGGCGCGCTGGGGCAAGAGACCCAGTACTTC
.	TRBJ2-1	.	TRBV5-4	CASSLDSRKGNEQFF	TGTGCCAGCAGCTTGGATAGCCGGAAAGGCAATGAGCAGTTCTTC
.	TRBJ2-5	few	TRBV7-7	CASSPGTFEETQYF	TGTGCCAGCAGCCCCGGGACTTTCGAAGAGACCCAGTACTTC
TRBD1	TRBJ1-2	few	TRBV18	CASSPDRAAGYTF	TGTGCCAGCTCACCAGACAGGGCGGCTGGCTACACCTTC
.	TRBJ2-5	many	TRBV18	CASSDPRVGETQYF	TGTGCCAGCTCCGACCCGCGAGTTGGAGAGACCCAGTACTTC
.	TRBJ1-6	.	TRBV27	CASTPRQAGSPLHF	TGTGCCAGCACCCCACGACAGGCAGGTTCACCCCTCCACTTT
TRBD1	TRBJ1-5	.	TRBV20-1	CSARGDRYQPQHF	TGCAGTGCTAGGGGGGACAGGTATCAGCCCCAGCATTTT
TRBD2	TRBJ2-1	few	TRBV5-1	CASSLKWGGNEQFF	TGCGCCAGCAGCTTGAAGTGGGGGGGCAATGAGCAGTTCTTC
.	TRBJ1-4	few	TRBV4-3	CASSQTGHLNEKLFF	TGCGCCAGCAGCCAAACGGGACACCTTAATGAAAAACTGTTTTTT
.	TRBJ2-7	.	TRBV30	CAWSPALGYLPYEQYF	TGTGCCTGGAGTCCAGCCTTGGGGTACCTACCCTACGAGCAGTACTTC
.	TRBJ2-3	medium-sized	TRBV6-6	CASSYTSGGQRLTDTQYF	TGTGCCAGCAGTTATACCTCCGGAGGACAGCGTCTCACAGATACGCAGTATTTT
.	TRBJ1-5	.	TRBV25-1	CASSEWGGNQPQHF	TGTGCCAGCAGTGAATGGGGAGGCAATCAGCCCCAGCATTTT
TRBD2	TRBJ2-2	.	TRBV9	CASSVDGGGNTGELFF	TGTGCCAGCAGCGTAGACGGCGGGGGAAACACCGGGGAGCTGTTTTTT
.	TRBJ2-3	few	TRBV5-5	CASSWILTSTDTQYF	TGTGCCAGCAGCTGGATTTTAACTAGCACAGATACGCAGTATTTT
TRBD2	TRBJ2-1	once	TRBV7-2	CASSPSGTSGAGEQFF	TGTGCCAGCAGCCCGTCCGGGACTAGCGGGGCAGGTGAGCAGTTCTTC
.	TRBJ2-7	.	TRBV13	CASSQGQDPYEQYF	TGTGCCAGCAGTCAGGGCCAAGACCCCTACGAGCAGTACTTC
.	TRBJ2-2	few	TRBV3-1	CASSPAVPGELFF	TGTGCCAGCAGCCCGGCCGTCCCGGGGGAGCTGTTTTTT
TRBD2	TRBJ2-3	few	TRBV12-3/TRBV12-4	CASRLGAGGPSDTQYF	TGTGCCAGCAGGCTGGGGGCGGGGGGGCCGTCAGATACGCAGTATTTT
.	TRBJ1-5	many	TRBV20-1	CSAHEGPGGPQHF	TGCAGTGCCCATGAGGGGCCCGGAGGGCCCCAGCATTTT
.	TRBJ1-1	few	TRBV6-6	CASTPERYGVAFF	TGTGCCAGCACCCCAGAACGGTACGGGGTAGCTTTCTTT
.	TRBJ2-3	.	TRBV18	CASSSTGGGTDTQYF	TGTGCCAGCTCGTCCACAGGGGGGGGCACAGATACGCAGTATTTT
.	TRBJ1-1	many	TRBV6-2/TRBV6-3	CASSYRLGSLSGTEAFF	TGTGCCAGCAGTTACCGACTTGGGAGTCTAAGTGGCACTGAAGCTTTCTTT
.	TRBJ2-2	few	TRBV5-4	CASSLARGSDTGELFF	TGTGCCAGCAGCTTGGCCAGGGGTTCGGACACCGGGGAGCTGTTTTTT